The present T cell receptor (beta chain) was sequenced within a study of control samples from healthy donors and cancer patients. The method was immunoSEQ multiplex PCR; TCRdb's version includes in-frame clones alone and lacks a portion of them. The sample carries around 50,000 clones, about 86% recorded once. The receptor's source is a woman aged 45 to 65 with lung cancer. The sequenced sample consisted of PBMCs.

The CDR3 here is CASSPRRTGYYEQYF. The CDR3 nucleotides are TGTGCCAGCTCACCCCGGAGGACAGGGTACTACGAGCAGTACTTC. This chain joins TRBV18 and TRBJ2-7; TRBD1 agrees at 8 bases. J gave up 3 bases and V 3 bases, and 7 bases lay outside the gene matches. Germline CDR1 and CDR2: KGHSH and LQKENI. The CDR3 spans 15 residues.